Included here is one TCR beta chain sequence, with context. Individuals aged about 18 to 100 years were recruited from about two dozen US areas. This sample is drawn from a study of blood T cell repertoires in COVID-19. Authors' analysis steps: Counts of nucleated cells, estimated from reference gene primer amplification, were obtained. Libraries were prepared by immunoSEQ multiplex PCR; TCRdb keeps only in-frame clonotypes and omits some of them. D and trimming were read from the DNA, whereas the V and J calls and clone size are those reported in that table. The repertoire holds 250,000 to 350,000 clones, with nearly 90% as singletons. The CDR3 extends over 15 amino acids. CDR1 is MNHNY and CDR2 is SVGAGI in the germline V gene (reference sequence). Deletions cut 6 bases from V and 3 bases from J, with 18 bases between.

Specimen: PBMCs or T cells enriched from blood (not recorded which). The TCR comes from a woman aged 18-35 years with acute COVID-19. V is TRBV6-6 and J is TRBJ2-7, with a possible D match to TRBD2 (6 bases). The CDR3 region is CASRPPLASDYEQYF. CDR3 bases: TGTGCCAGCAGACCCCCACTAGCAAGTGACTACGAGCAGTACTTC.